This passage covers 18 T cell receptor beta chains from one sample sequenced in a study of esophageal squamous cell carcinoma under preoperative chemotherapy. The sample's time point: after preoperative PTX-NDP chemotherapy. One entry per CDR3 protein results from TCRdb running MiXCR on the PCR reads. The sample lists 15,000 to 20,000 distinct CDR3 sequences; just over 45% were seen once. The sample was acquired from a patient given preoperative chemotherapy. Receptor source: a human donor with esophageal squamous cell carcinoma. The donor label of this sample is uncertain.

This clonotype showed up just a few times. The chain is built from TRBV12-5 and TRBJ2-1, with 9 bases lining up with TRBD2. TRBJ2-7 explains the end of the DNA better; the J call may be wrong. This CDR3 is built from 18 residues. Germline V gene sequence: CDR1 LGHNT, CDR2 FRNRAP. In nucleotides, the CDR3 is TGTGCTAGTGGTTTTCGGTCCGTACTAGCGGGCGGTAGTGTTGAGCAGTACTTC. As protein: CASGFRSVLAGGSVEQYF.

The V call is TRBV12-3 or TRBV12-4, the J call TRBJ2-3; 13 bases align to TRBD2. CDR3 length equals 14 residues. After removal of 4 bases from V and 12 bases from J, the junction contained 7 bases not matched to a gene. CDR3 DNA sequence: TGTGCCAGCAGTTCCGGGACTAGCGGGATATCACAGTATTTT. As protein: CASSSGTSGISQYF.

In its sample, this clonotype was seen a few times. CDR3 protein: CASIEAPGMNTEAFF. CDR3 DNA sequence: TGTGCCAGCATCGAGGCCCCGGGAATGAACACTGAAGCTTTCTTT. V usage is TRBV27 and J usage is TRBJ1-1, with D hard to call. Germline assignment: CDR1 MNHEY and CDR2 SMNVEV (reference sequence). This CDR3 spans 15 amino acids. The germline V and J ends were trimmed by 7 bases and 0 bases, with 15 bases remaining between them.

There are many counts of this clonotype. The chain links TRBV5-4 to TRBJ2-4; 10 nucleotides align to TRBD1. This CDR3 has 17 residues. The V gene's germline CDR1 is SGHNT and CDR2 YYREEE (reference sequence). The V segment lost 0 bases and the J segment 1 base; nucleotides outside the gene matches: 4. DNA for the CDR3: TGTGCCAGCAGCTTGGGGGCGGGACAGGGGGCCAAAAACATTCAGTACTTC. This translates into CASSLGAGQGAKNIQYF.

Many counts were recorded for this clonotype. The chain uses TRBV7-3 and TRBJ2-3, with TRBD2 as a possible D gene (6 bases). Trimming removed 0 bases at V and 2 bases at J, with 12 bases between. There are 16 residues in the CDR3. Germline CDR1 SGHTA, CDR2 FQGTGA. The DNA for the CDR3 is TGTGCCAGCAGCTTAACCGGGGGTGCCGACACAGATACGCAGTATTTT. It translates to CASSLTGGADTDTQYF. Filled out from reference TRBV7-3 and TRBJ2-3, the complete variable domain reads GAGVSQTPSNKVTEKGKYVELRCDPISGHTALYWYRQSLGQGPEFLIYFQGTGAADDSGLPNDRFFAVRPEGSVSTLKIQRTERGDSAVYLCASSLTGGADTDTQYFGPGTRLTVL.

J is TRBJ2-2 and V is TRBV7-9, with a tentative D call TRBD2 (5 bases). Germline CDR1 reads SEHNR; CDR2 reads FQNEAQ (reference sequence). The CDR3 contains 12 residues. The V gene lost 5 bases and the J gene lost 7 bases, with 8 bases spanning the gap. In nucleotides, the CDR3 is TGTGCCAGCAGCCTCCGGGACGGGGAGCTGTTTTTT. Translation: CASSLRDGELFF.

The V and J genes are TRBV11-2 and TRBJ2-2; 7 nucleotides match TRBD1. Germline trimming cut 3 bases from V and 16 bases from J; bases unmatched to any gene: 14. Germline loops: CDR1 SGHAT, CDR2 FQNNGV. The CDR3 totals 14 residues. CDR3 nucleotide sequence: TGTGCCAGCAGCTTGGAGATCCGTACAGGGGCGCAGTTTTTT. This codes for CASSLEIRTGAQFF.

This clonotype was found a few times. The chain links TRBV5-5 to TRBJ2-5; possibly TRBD1 or TRBD2 for D (6 bases each). V gave up 0 bases and J gave up 5 bases, with 8 bases separating them. This CDR3 is built from 13 residues. Germline V gene sequence: CDR1 SGHKS, CDR2 YYEKEE (reference sequence). The CDR3 nucleotides read TGTGCCAGCAGCTTGGCGGGGGCGGAGACCCAGTACTTC. Translating gives CASSLAGAETQYF.

The gene calls are TRBV7-6 and TRBJ2-5; D is uncertain. The CDR3 length is 13 residues. From germline, CDR1 is SGHVS and CDR2 FNYEAQ. The V gene lost 5 bases and the J gene lost 4 bases, with 11 bases spanning the gap. The CDR3 DNA follows: TGTGCCAGCAGCACCGACTTGATAGAGACCCAGTACTTC. This translates into CASSTDLIETQYF.

This clonotype came up a few times. The DNA of the CDR3 is TGTGCCAGCAGTTTTCGGACTAGCGGGGCCTACAATGAGCAGTTCTTC. Translated, it gives CASSFRTSGAYNEQFF. The V call is TRBV12-3 or TRBV12-4, the J call TRBJ2-1, with 12 bases fitting TRBD2. The junction had 2 bases not matched to a gene; V was cut back by 3 bases and J by 2 bases. This CDR3 comprises 16 residues.

CDR3 protein: CASSFLAGTDTQYF. For the CDR3, the DNA is TGTGCCAGCAGTTTCCTAGCCGGCACAGATACGCAGTATTTT. This chain joins TRBV28 and TRBJ2-3, with D possibly matching TRBD2 (5 bases). There are 14 residues in the CDR3. Trimming pared 3 bases from V and 1 base from J, leaving 8 bases between. Germline V lookup: CDR1 MDHEN, CDR2 SYDVKM.

The V call is TRBV6-2 or TRBV6-3, the J call TRBJ2-3; 10 nucleotides line up with TRBD1. The CDR3 consists of 16 residues. The germline V gene encodes CDR1 MNHEY and CDR2 SVGEGT. J was trimmed by 4 bases and V by 4 bases; bases with no gene match: 8. CDR3 DNA sequence: TGTGCCAGCAGTTCTCCCCCGGGACAGGGGTCAGATACGCAGTATTTT. Translation: CASSSPPGQGSDTQYF.

This clonotype was seen just once. The chain joins TRBV6-5 to TRBJ2-2; 13 bases line up with TRBD2. Germline V gives CDR1 MNHEY, CDR2 SVGAGI. This CDR3 region has 15 residues. The ends lost 6 bases at V and 16 bases at J; junction bases unmatched: 14. The CDR3 is CASRLGLAGADAQFF. The CDR3 DNA sequence: TGTGCCAGCAGACTCGGACTAGCGGGAGCCGATGCGCAGTTTTTT.

The chain uses TRBV7-6 and TRBJ2-5; D might be TRBD1 or TRBD2, each matching 5 bases. Trimming shortened V by 5 bases and J by 5 bases, and 15 bases separated the two germline ends. Germline V gene lookup returns CDR1 SGHVS and CDR2 FNYEAQ. The CDR3 sequence is 14 residues long. This CDR3 reads CASSRPGTKETQYF. The CDR3 DNA reads as TGTGCCAGCAGCCGTCCCGGGACCAAGGAGACCCAGTACTTC.

This clonotype was seen ten or more times. J is TRBJ2-1 and V is TRBV7-6; no firm D call. Trimming stripped 5 bases from V and 6 bases from J, with 23 bases between. The CDR3 covers 17 residues. In germline, CDR1 is SGHVS, CDR2 FNYEAQ. CDR3 in amino acids: CASSPVAFSLLGNEQFF. CDR3 bases: TGTGCCAGCAGCCCGGTGGCGTTCTCCCTTTTGGGCAATGAGCAGTTCTTC.

The chain's CDR3 is CASSPRGPIGETQYF. CDR3 bases: TGTGCCAGCAGCCCCCGGGGACCGATCGGAGAGACCCAGTACTTC. V and J are TRBV7-3 and TRBJ2-5, with D tentatively TRBD1 or TRBD2 (5 bases each). Trimming took off 5 bases at V and 4 bases at J, with 17 bases between the two ends. CDR3 length equals 15 residues. The germline V gene encodes CDR1 SGHTA and CDR2 FQGTGA.

Concerning this clonotype itself: The conserved final phenylalanine or tryptophan is absent from the CDR3, which likely points to a read error. V gene TRBV7-3 combines with J gene TRBJ2-3; tentatively, D is TRBD2 (7 bases). Deletions cut 5 bases from V and 7 bases from J, with 22 bases between. The CDR3 runs to 16 residues. Germline CDR1 and CDR2: SGHTA and FQGTGA. CDR3 bases: TGTGCCAGCAGCCAAGGGGGGGGTAGGCCGTGGAATACGCAGTATTGT. Protein product: CASSQGGGRPWNTQYC.

The chain recombines TRBV7-9 with TRBJ2-1; TRBD2 matches 9 bases. The CDR3 is 17 amino acids. Germline assignment: CDR1 SEHNR and CDR2 FQNEAQ (reference sequence). Germline trimming cut 5 bases from V and 4 bases from J; bases unmatched to any gene: 12. The CDR3, as DNA: TGTGCCAGCAGCCCGCGTGCGGCGGGGGGGTCTTACAATGAGCAGTTCTTC. Encoded protein: CASSPRAAGGSYNEQFF. The full variable domain, in which reference TRBV7-9 and TRBJ2-1 provide the parts outside the CDR3, is DTGVSQNPRHKITKRGQNVTFRCDPISEHNRLYWYRQTLGQGPEFLTYFQNEAQLEKSRLLSDRFSAERPKGSFSTLEIQRTEQGDSAMYLCASSPRAAGGSYNEQFFGPGTRLTVL.